The entry below gives a single T cell receptor beta chain sequence along with its context. CD45RO negativity and positive selection for CCR7 defined naive CD8 cells, a population that excluded terminally differentiated effector memory CD45RA+ cells. There are 14 residues in the CDR3. CDR1 MNHGY and CDR2 SVAAGI come from the germline V gene. The V end lost 4 bases, the J end lost 3 bases, and 13 bases lay between the germline ends. The data are from a study of shared clonotypes between healthy human individuals. Method: immunoSEQ multiplex PCR; TCRdb's copy keeps in-frame clones and lacks some. The repertoire holds 1.5 million to 2.5 million clones, with less than 95% as singletons.

The chain carries TRBV6-9 and TRBJ2-7; D possibly uses TRBD1 or TRBD2 (5 bases each). This clonotype originated in a man aged 18 to 30 in good health. Sequences were obtained from naive CD8+ T cells sorted from blood. In DNA, the CDR3 is TGTGCCAGCAGTTCCGGGACGGTCCGCTACGAGCAGTACTTC. This sequence encodes CASSSGTVRYEQYF.